One sample yielded the 9 T cell receptor beta chains listed below, sequenced in a study of blood T cell repertoires in COVID-19. Profiled with immunoSEQ multiplex PCR; TCRdb holds only in-frame clones, not every one. This sample carries some 270,000 clones, 85% to 90% of them seen once, and the ten largest clones take about 4%. Sample: PBMCs or T cells enriched from blood (not recorded which). The receptors come from a woman aged 25-40 years with acute COVID-19.

A few counts support this clone. This chain uses TRBV7-8 with TRBJ2-7; D uncertain. This CDR3 is 13 amino acids long. In germline, CDR1 is SGHVS, CDR2 FQNEAQ. The V end was cut by 0 bases, the J end by 0 bases, with 3 bases between. The chain's CDR3 is CASSLAASYEQYF. The CDR3 region has the DNA TGTGCCAGCAGCTTAGCGGCCTCCTACGAGCAGTACTTC.

The rearrangement uses TRBV29-1 and TRBJ1-2; maybe TRBD1 (5 bases). The CDR3 extends over 14 amino acids. Germline V lookup: CDR1 SQVTM, CDR2 ANQGSEA. The V end lost 6 bases, the J end lost 4 bases, and 18 bases lay between the germline ends. CDR3 region: CSVQVDSPGYGYTF. CDR3 nucleotides: TGCAGCGTACAAGTAGACAGCCCGGGCTATGGCTACACCTTC.

This chain links TRBV29-1 with TRBJ1-2, with TRBD1 as a possible D gene (6 bases). Deletions cut 1 base from V and 3 bases from J, with 24 bases between. This CDR3 comprises 18 residues. Germline V lookup: CDR1 SQVTM, CDR2 ANQGSEA. CDR3 sequence (DNA): TGCAGCGTTGAAGGAGTGGGGGACACGCTCCACACTTACTATGGCTACACCTTC. Its protein is CSVEGVGDTLHTYYGYTF.

The chain uses TRBV12-3 or TRBV12-4 and TRBJ1-5; D is uncertain. There are 12 residues in the CDR3. Trimming stripped 4 bases from V and 5 bases from J, with 6 bases between. CDR3 bases: TGTGCCAGCAGTTCCGGGGATCAGCCCCAGCATTTT. This translates into CASSSGDQPQHF.

The chain links TRBV19 to TRBJ2-1, with 11 bases fitting TRBD2. The CDR3 length is 16 residues. The trim removed 5 bases at V and 6 bases at J, leaving 9 bases unmatched. Germline lookup yields CDR1 LNHDA and CDR2 SQIVND (reference sequence). The CDR3 region has the DNA TGTGCCAGTAGTGAAGGTAGCGGGAGGGCCGGCAATGAGCAGTTCTTC. This codes for CASSEGSGRAGNEQFF.

This sequence joins TRBV5-1 and TRBJ1-1; no clear D. Germline V gene sequence: CDR1 SGHRS, CDR2 YFSETQ. CDR3 length: 13 amino acids. V was cut by 2 bases and J by 1 base, with 6 bases left in between. CDR3 loop: CASSLSSNTEAFF. In DNA form, the CDR3 reads TGCGCCAGCAGCTTATCTTCGAACACTGAAGCTTTCTTT.

Written as DNA, the CDR3 is TGTGCCAGTAGTAGCCGGGACAGGGGTAACATTCAGTACTTC. Amino acids: CASSSRDRGNIQYF. The chain combines TRBV19 with TRBJ2-4; 10 bases are a match to TRBD1. The CDR3 length is 14 residues. Germline V gene data show CDR1 as LNHDA and CDR2 as SQIVND (reference sequence). J was trimmed by 7 bases and V by 4 bases; bases with no gene match: 4.

This rearrangement joins TRBV14 to TRBJ2-2, with D possibly matching TRBD2 (5 bases). In germline, CDR1 is SGHDN, CDR2 FVKESK. Trimming removed 0 bases from V and 0 bases from J, with 8 bases in between. The CDR3 sequence is 16 residues long. CDR3 DNA: TGTGCCAGCAGCCAAGAGAGGGTACCGAACACCGGGGAGCTGTTTTTT. Its protein is CASSQERVPNTGELFF.

The chain combines TRBV5-8 with TRBJ2-1, with D possibly TRBD2 on 6 matching bases. The CDR3 consists of 16 residues. Trimming took 3 bases from V and 6 from J, leaving 19 bases between them. CDR1 and CDR2 from the germline V gene are SGHTS and YDEGEE. CDR3 DNA: TGTGCCAGCAGCTCCACCGAGACTAGATATTTCAATGAGCAGTTCTTC. It specifies CASSSTETRYFNEQFF.